This passage covers 23 T cell receptor beta chains from one sample sequenced in a study of neoadjuvant anti-PD-1 for oral cavity cancer. Only in-frame clones appear in the TCRdb table, and some are missing; sequencing was by immunoSEQ multiplex PCR. The sample has some 66,000 clones, more than 70% seen once. The sample consisted of PBMCs, taken before nivolumab (anti-PD-1) treatment. The source of these receptors is a person aged 40 to 85 with oral cavity squamous cell carcinoma.

The CDR3 sequence is CASSAGTGIEKLFF. CDR3 in DNA: TGCGCCAGCTCTGCCGGGACAGGGATTGAAAAACTGTTTTTT. The chain has TRBV10-1 and TRBJ1-4; 9 bases agree with TRBD1. Unmatched junction bases numbered 8, after V lost 8 bases and J lost 7 bases. There are 14 residues in the CDR3. Per germline, CDR1 WNHNN and CDR2 SYGVQD (reference sequence).

A few counts support this clone. V is TRBV25-1 and J is TRBJ2-1; possibly TRBD2 for D (5 bases). The germline CDR1 and CDR2 sequences are MGHDK and SYGVNS. V dropped 3 bases and J dropped 9 bases, with 18 bases sitting between them. CDR3 size: 15 residues. This chain's CDR3 is CASSENGISQAEQFF. CDR3 in DNA: TGTGCCAGCAGTGAGAACGGGATTAGTCAGGCTGAGCAGTTCTTC. Together with reference TRBV25-1 and TRBJ2-1, the CDR3 gives the full variable domain: EADIYQTPRYLVIGTGKKITLECSQTMGHDKMYWYQQDPGMELHLIHYSYGVNSTEKGDLSSESTVSRIRTEHFPLTLESARPSHTSQYLCASSENGISQAEQFFGPGTRLTVL.

The chain employs TRBV30 and TRBJ1-4; D gene uncertain. V lost 3 bases, J lost 7 bases, and 12 bases lay in between. The CDR3 has 13 amino acids. In germline, CDR1 is GTSNPN, CDR2 SVGIG (reference sequence). This CDR3 reads CAWRATGSEKLFF. The CDR3 coding sequence is TGTGCCTGGAGAGCGACGGGGAGTGAAAAACTGTTTTTT.

The CDR3 spells CASSLGGGQPQHF. CDR3 nucleotide sequence: TGTGCCAGCAGCTTAGGAGGGGGTCAGCCCCAGCATTTT. The rearrangement joins TRBV11-2 to TRBJ1-5; the D gene is possibly TRBD1 (6 bases). The CDR3 spans 13 residues. Trimming left V 1 base short and J 6 bases short, with 7 bases between. Germline CDR1 reads SGHAT; CDR2 reads FQNNGV.

The rearrangement links TRBV4-2 to TRBJ2-3; D not resolved. With 2 bases removed from V and 2 bases from J, the gap between germline ends came to 11 bases. The CDR3 runs 15 residues. Germline CDR1 reads LGHNA; CDR2 reads YNFKEQ. CDR3: CASSQSGYFTDTQYF. The CDR3 nucleotides are TGTGCCAGCAGCCAATCTGGTTACTTCACAGATACGCAGTATTTT.

The chain has TRBV11-2 and TRBJ1-1; TRBD1 matches 10 bases. V shed 2 bases and J 0 bases; nucleotides not matched to a gene: 9. CDR1 and CDR2 from the germline V gene are SGHAT and FQNNGV. CDR3 length equals 18 residues. CDR3 sequence: CASSLPGQGFGLNTEAFF. The DNA for the CDR3 is TGTGCCAGCAGCTTACCGGGACAGGGGTTTGGGTTGAACACTGAAGCTTTCTTT.

The genes are TRBV5-4 and TRBJ1-4; D possibly corresponds to TRBD1 (6 bases). The CDR3 is made up of 14 amino acids. Looked up from germline, CDR1 is SGHNT and CDR2 is YYREEE (reference sequence). Trimming took off 2 bases at V and 7 bases at J, with 12 bases between the two ends. CDR3 DNA sequence: TGTGCCAGCAGCTTACAGGGTAGTGGTGAAAAACTGTTTTTT. Its translation is CASSLQGSGEKLFF.

The V gene is TRBV30, the J gene TRBJ2-4, with D possibly being TRBD1 (5 bases). V lost 0 bases, J lost 5 bases, and 11 bases lay in between. The CDR3 has 14 residues. Germline CDR1 is GTSNPN and CDR2 is SVGIG (reference sequence). CDR3 amino acids: CAWSVGAGQNIQYF. CDR3 DNA sequence: TGTGCCTGGAGTGTAGGTGCAGGGCAAAACATTCAGTACTTC.

V usage is TRBV30 and J usage is TRBJ2-7, with D possibly being TRBD1 or TRBD2 (5 bases each). Trimming removed 2 bases from V and 6 bases from J, with 14 bases in between. This CDR3 contains 13 residues. Germline lookup yields CDR1 GTSNPN and CDR2 SVGIG (reference sequence). The CDR3 DNA is TGTGCCTGGAGTTGGGACCCGAGAGGCGAGCAGTACTTC. Protein: CAWSWDPRGEQYF. Full variable domain (outside the CDR3, taken from reference TRBV30 and TRBJ2-7): SQTIHQWPATLVQPVGSPLSLECTVEGTSNPNLYWYRQAAGRGLQLLFYSVGIGQISSEVPQNLSASRPQDRQFILSSKKLLLSDSGFYLCAWSWDPRGEQYFGPGTRLTVT.

This clone appeared a single time. One junction end disagrees with the germline gene, perhaps due to a read error. The chain joins TRBV6-5 to TRBJ1-4, with TRBD1 as a possible D gene (5 bases). The CDR3 runs 15 residues. The germline V gene has CDR1 MNHEY and CDR2 SVGAGI. DNA for the CDR3: TGTGCCAGCAGTTACAGTGGCGGGACTAATGAGAAACTGTTTTTT. It specifies CASSYSGGTNEKLFF.

This clone was recorded a few times. V gene TRBV30 combines with J gene TRBJ1-1; 7 bases are shared with TRBD1. Germline assignment: CDR1 GTSNPN and CDR2 SVGIG (reference sequence). Germline trimming cut 0 bases from V and 11 bases from J; bases unmatched to any gene: 3. This CDR3 is 11 amino acids long. This CDR3 reads CAWSVQGNAFF. In DNA form, the CDR3 reads TGTGCCTGGAGTGTACAGGGGAACGCTTTCTTT.

The chain couples TRBV29-1 to TRBJ2-3; D is unclear. The CDR3 is 11 amino acids. V lost 3 bases, J lost 8 bases, and 9 bases lay in between. Germline loops: CDR1 SQVTM, CDR2 ANQGSEA. The CDR3, as DNA: TGCAGCGTTGACGTCCTGGCTACGCAGTATTTT. Translated, it gives CSVDVLATQYF.

The chain employs TRBV28 and TRBJ2-1; D not resolved. The CDR3 is made up of 12 amino acids. Trimming removed 2 bases at V and 6 bases at J, with 5 bases between. Germline CDR1 MDHEN, CDR2 SYDVKM. CDR3 loop: CASSLKVNEQFF. For the CDR3, the DNA is TGTGCCAGCAGTTTAAAAGTCAATGAGCAGTTCTTC.

The chain couples TRBV21-1 to TRBJ2-7; the tabulated D call, TRBD1, remains unverified against the DNA. TRBV21-1 is tagged as a pseudogene. This CDR3 contains 15 residues. The CDR3 DNA is TGTGCCAGCAGTCCGCCGGCAGGTTTCTTCTACGAGCAGTACTTC. Its translation: CASSPPAGFFYEQYF.

As to this clone: One end of the junction fails to match germline, which may point to a read error. The chain carries TRBV9 and TRBJ2-3, with 8 bases identical to TRBD1. CDR1 and CDR2 (germline): SGDLS, YYNGEE. The CDR3 is 16 amino acids. CDR3 nucleotide sequence: TGTGCCAGCAGCGTGGTGGACAGGGCGGGCACAGGTACGCAGTATTTT. Translating gives CASSVVDRAGTGTQYF.

This clone appeared once. V usage is TRBV2 and J usage is TRBJ2-3, with D perhaps matching TRBD2 (6 bases). Trimming left V 8 bases short and J 0 bases short, with 15 bases between. CDR1 is SNHLY and CDR2 is FYNNEI in the germline V gene. This CDR3 contains 15 residues. This CDR3 is CASCGGTASTDTQYF. CDR3 DNA: TGTGCCAGCTGCGGCGGGACGGCTAGCACAGATACGCAGTATTTT.

The table lists this clone with a count of one. The chain joins TRBV27 to TRBJ2-7; 7 bases agree with TRBD1. CDR1 MNHEY and CDR2 SMNVEV come from the germline V gene (reference sequence). The CDR3 covers 14 residues. Losses at the gene ends were 5 bases for V and 5 bases for J; bases not matched to a gene: 9. CDR3 amino acids: CASSVSQGNHEQYF. The DNA for the CDR3 is TGTGCCAGCAGTGTCTCACAGGGGAACCACGAGCAGTACTTC.

This clone was recorded a few times. The gene calls are TRBV30 and TRBJ2-7; D not resolved. The V and J ends lost 3 bases and 3 bases respectively, with 15 bases between them. This CDR3 contains 14 residues. Germline V lookup: CDR1 GTSNPN, CDR2 SVGIG (reference sequence). As DNA, the CDR3 is TGTGCCTGGAGCCCCCCAGTTGGCCGCTACGAGCAGTACTTC. It yields the protein CAWSPPVGRYEQYF.

This chain connects TRBV6-5 to TRBJ2-2; D gene uncertain. V gave up 0 bases and J gave up 4 bases, with 6 bases separating them. The CDR3 sequence is 14 residues long. Germline V lookup: CDR1 MNHEY, CDR2 SVGAGI. CDR3 sequence (DNA): TGTGCCAGCAGTTACTCGAGCCCCACCGGGGAGCTGTTTTTT. It is translated as CASSYSSPTGELFF.

J is TRBJ1-1 and V is TRBV7-8; D is undetermined. The V end was cut by 1 base, the J end by 4 bases, with 10 bases between. Germline V CDR1 and CDR2: SGHVS, FQNEAQ. The CDR3 runs to 14 residues. CDR3 loop: CASSLDLGSTEAFF. In DNA form, the CDR3 reads TGTGCCAGCAGCTTAGATCTGGGGAGCACTGAAGCTTTCTTT. Combining the CDR3 with reference TRBV7-8 and TRBJ1-1 gives the whole variable domain GAGVSQSPRYKVAKRGQDVALRCDPISGHVSLFWYQQALGQGPEFLTYFQNEAQLDKSGLPSDRFFAERPEGSVSTLKIQRTQQEDSAVYLCASSLDLGSTEAFFGQGTRLTVV.

The chain couples TRBV19 to TRBJ2-3; 9 bases are shared with TRBD2. From germline, CDR1 is LNHDA and CDR2 SQIVND (reference sequence). Trimming cost V 7 bases and J 8 bases; bases outside gene matches: 19. CDR3 length equals 17 residues. This chain's CDR3 is CASTTPTTSGLKGTQYF. DNA for the CDR3: TGTGCCAGTACCACTCCCACGACTAGCGGTCTCAAGGGTACGCAGTATTTT.

The chain joins TRBV5-1 to TRBJ2-3; D ambiguous. Germline V lookup: CDR1 SGHRS, CDR2 YFSETQ. The CDR3 is 14 amino acids. V was shortened by 1 base and J by 2 bases, with 8 bases between the two germline ends. CDR3 DNA sequence: TGCGCCAGCAGCTTGTTCAGTTACACAGATACGCAGTATTTT. Translated: CASSLFSYTDTQYF.

The chain carries TRBV9 and TRBJ2-1, with D possibly TRBD2 on 6 matching bases. This CDR3 contains 16 residues. The V end was cut by 0 bases, the J end by 8 bases, with 18 bases between. Germline-derived CDR1 and CDR2 are SGDLS and YYNGEE. In DNA, the CDR3 is TGTGCCAGCAGCGTAGTATCAGCAGGACTACGCCATGAGCAGTTCTTC. This translates into CASSVVSAGLRHEQFF.